The 10 T cell receptor beta chains given below trace back to one sample, sequenced in a study of PD-1 blockade in mismatch repair-deficient tumors. Only in-frame clones appear in the TCRdb table, and some are missing; sequencing was by immunoSEQ multiplex PCR. The sample yields 14,000 or so clones, 65% to 90% seen once. The material sequenced was PBMCs, taken roughly 15 weeks after starting pembrolizumab. The receptors were sampled from an adult with mismatch repair-deficient cancer.

CDR3 nucleotides: TGTGCCAGCAGCTCATCTAGCGGGAGTAATGAGCAGTTCTTC. It yields the protein CASSSSSGSNEQFF. The rearrangement uses TRBV11-2 and TRBJ2-1, with 10 bases matching TRBD2. Trimming removed 4 bases from V and 7 bases from J; junction bases left unmatched: 4. Germline values: CDR1 SGHAT, CDR2 FQNNGV. The CDR3 spans 14 residues.

V usage is TRBV27 and J usage is TRBJ1-5; 7 bases agree with TRBD1. The V gene end was trimmed by 0 bases and the J gene end by 6 bases; junction bases not matched to a gene: 8. The CDR3 extends over 16 amino acids. Germline values: CDR1 MNHEY, CDR2 SMNVEV (reference sequence). CDR3 loop: CASSLSPGGRGQPQHF. CDR3 nucleotides: TGTGCCAGCAGTTTATCACCAGGGGGAAGGGGTCAGCCCCAGCATTTT.

V is TRBV7-9 and J is TRBJ2-1, with 12 bases identical to TRBD2. Germline assignment: CDR1 SEHNR and CDR2 FQNEAQ (reference sequence). CDR3 size: 18 residues. The V gene end was trimmed by 5 bases and the J gene end by 6 bases; junction bases not matched to a gene: 14. In DNA form, the CDR3 reads TGTGCCAGCAGCACGAACAAGGGGACTAGCGGGCTAATCAATGAGCAGTTCTTC. Translated, it gives CASSTNKGTSGLINEQFF.

This chain uses TRBV28 with TRBJ2-5, with D possibly TRBD2 on 6 matching bases. Germline V gives CDR1 MDHEN, CDR2 SYDVKM. The germline V and J ends were trimmed by 5 bases and 1 base, with 11 bases remaining between them. CDR3 length: 14 amino acids. The CDR3 here is CASSLRDFQETQYF. Written as DNA, the CDR3 is TGTGCCAGCAGTCTCCGGGACTTCCAAGAGACCCAGTACTTC.

The chain combines TRBV5-1 with TRBJ2-7; tentatively, D is TRBD1 (5 bases). V was cut by 2 bases and J by 3 bases, with 15 bases left in between. The CDR3 covers 15 residues. Germline V CDR1 and CDR2: SGHRS, YFSETQ. The CDR3 sequence is CASSFSAGRYYEQYF. For the CDR3, the DNA is TGCGCCAGCAGCTTCTCGGCAGGGCGATACTACGAGCAGTACTTC.

The chain recombines TRBV11-2 with TRBJ2-2; 9 bases align to TRBD2. V was clipped by 1 base and J by 7 bases; unmatched bases: 7. The V gene's germline CDR1 is SGHAT and CDR2 FQNNGV. The CDR3 runs 16 residues. CDR3 in DNA: TGTGCCAGCAGCTTAGTTAGGACTAGCGAGGACGGGGAGCTGTTTTTT. Translated, it gives CASSLVRTSEDGELFF.

The rearrangement links TRBV7-3 to TRBJ2-5; 8 bases agree with TRBD2. This CDR3 region has 15 residues. Trimming removed 2 bases from V and 4 bases from J; junction bases left unmatched: 6. CDR1 SGHTA and CDR2 FQGTGA come from the germline V gene. CDR3 sequence: CASSLGSGGGETQYF. CDR3 in DNA: TGTGCCAGCAGCTTAGGGTCCGGGGGGGGAGAGACCCAGTACTTC.

This rearrangement joins TRBV4-1 to TRBJ1-1, with TRBD1 matching over 9 bases. Per germline, CDR1 MGHRA and CDR2 YSYEKL. The CDR3 runs 16 residues. After removal of 0 bases from V and 4 bases from J, the junction contained 6 bases not matched to a gene. DNA of the CDR3: TGCGCCAGCAGCCAAGATCCGACAGGGGGAATCACTGAAGCTTTCTTT. Translation: CASSQDPTGGITEAFF.

The V call is TRBV12-5, the J call TRBJ2-5; TRBD1 is a possible D gene (5 bases). The CDR3 covers 11 residues. Per the germline V gene, CDR1 is LGHNT and CDR2 is FRNRAP. Trimming cost V 1 base and J 10 bases, with 7 bases left between them. The CDR3 reads CASGLGQGQYF. CDR3 sequence (DNA): TGTGCTAGTGGTTTGGGGCAGGGCCAGTACTTC.

The rearrangement links TRBV10-1 to TRBJ2-1; 14 bases map to TRBD2. The V segment lost 0 bases and the J segment 12 bases; nucleotides outside the gene matches: 1. From germline, CDR1 is WNHNN and CDR2 SYGVQD (reference sequence). The CDR3 loop spans 14 amino acids. CDR3 sequence: CASSESGTSGGQFF. Here the CDR3 DNA reads TGCGCCAGCAGTGAGTCAGGGACTAGCGGGGGGCAGTTCTTC.